The rows below give T cell receptor beta chains drawn from one sample of a study of neoadjuvant anti-PD-1 for oral cavity cancer. Generated by immunoSEQ multiplex PCR, the TCRdb table keeps only in-frame clones and is missing some. The sample includes approximately 21,000 clones, around 43% seen only once; the top ten take around 40%. Specimen: tumor tissue, collected after nivolumab (anti-PD-1) treatment. Source of these receptors: a person aged 35 to 85 with oral cavity squamous cell carcinoma. The CDR3 runs from the conserved cysteine through the conserved F or W. The order of the fields is V gene, clone size, CDR3 protein. The size of a clone is reported for some rows only, either as once, few or many, or as a class for expanded clones.

>TRBV11-2|few
CASSLVTGETQYF
>TRBV5-1|-
CASSSLVRGQGTEAFF
>TRBV27|medium-sized
CASKGRARRTDTQYF
>TRBV27|-
CASSGTRWPEAFF
>TRBV25-1|few
CASSAGTGTYNEQFF
>TRBV27|-
CASSLSYRNSYEQYF
>TRBV27|-
CASSSGRGGTNSPLHF
>TRBV28|-
CASSRKPNSPLHF
>TRBV11-2|few
CASSPGQGRAEAFF
>TRBV6-1|-
CASSWDTSPTDTQYF
>TRBV30|large
CAWRGYTEAFF
>TRBV7-8|-
CASSLRSRVEGEKLFF
>TRBV5-1|-
CASSYDPSSETQYF
>TRBV10-3|-
CAISESMSHRESNSYEQYF
>TRBV6-1|-
CASSEVGNTEAFF
>TRBV5-1|-
CASTGEGGYTF
>TRBV7-2|-
CASSLGIGRGFF
>TRBV2|-
CASSEQAGGNHITRTDTQYF
>TRBV7-2|-
CASSLGPLDNEKLFF
>TRBV11-2|-
CASSPRRIPDYGYTF
>TRBV5-8|-
CASSFGTTLYEQYF
>TRBV4-3|once
CASSQDRIRSGYTF
>TRBV7-2|-
CASSLSKRQGVIYEQYF